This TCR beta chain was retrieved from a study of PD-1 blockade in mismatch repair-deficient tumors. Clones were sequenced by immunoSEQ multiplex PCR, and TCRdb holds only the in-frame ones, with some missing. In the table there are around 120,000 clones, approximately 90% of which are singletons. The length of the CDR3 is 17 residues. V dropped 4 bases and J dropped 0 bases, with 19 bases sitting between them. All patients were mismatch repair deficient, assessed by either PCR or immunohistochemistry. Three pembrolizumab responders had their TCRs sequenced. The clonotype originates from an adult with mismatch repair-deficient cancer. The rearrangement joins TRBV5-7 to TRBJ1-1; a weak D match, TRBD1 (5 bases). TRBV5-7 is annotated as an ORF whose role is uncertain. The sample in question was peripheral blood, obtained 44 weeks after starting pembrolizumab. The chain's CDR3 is CASSPGRQGGMNTEAFF. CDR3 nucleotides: TGTGCCAGCAGCCCGGGGAGGCAGGGCGGAATGAACACTGAAGCTTTCTTT.